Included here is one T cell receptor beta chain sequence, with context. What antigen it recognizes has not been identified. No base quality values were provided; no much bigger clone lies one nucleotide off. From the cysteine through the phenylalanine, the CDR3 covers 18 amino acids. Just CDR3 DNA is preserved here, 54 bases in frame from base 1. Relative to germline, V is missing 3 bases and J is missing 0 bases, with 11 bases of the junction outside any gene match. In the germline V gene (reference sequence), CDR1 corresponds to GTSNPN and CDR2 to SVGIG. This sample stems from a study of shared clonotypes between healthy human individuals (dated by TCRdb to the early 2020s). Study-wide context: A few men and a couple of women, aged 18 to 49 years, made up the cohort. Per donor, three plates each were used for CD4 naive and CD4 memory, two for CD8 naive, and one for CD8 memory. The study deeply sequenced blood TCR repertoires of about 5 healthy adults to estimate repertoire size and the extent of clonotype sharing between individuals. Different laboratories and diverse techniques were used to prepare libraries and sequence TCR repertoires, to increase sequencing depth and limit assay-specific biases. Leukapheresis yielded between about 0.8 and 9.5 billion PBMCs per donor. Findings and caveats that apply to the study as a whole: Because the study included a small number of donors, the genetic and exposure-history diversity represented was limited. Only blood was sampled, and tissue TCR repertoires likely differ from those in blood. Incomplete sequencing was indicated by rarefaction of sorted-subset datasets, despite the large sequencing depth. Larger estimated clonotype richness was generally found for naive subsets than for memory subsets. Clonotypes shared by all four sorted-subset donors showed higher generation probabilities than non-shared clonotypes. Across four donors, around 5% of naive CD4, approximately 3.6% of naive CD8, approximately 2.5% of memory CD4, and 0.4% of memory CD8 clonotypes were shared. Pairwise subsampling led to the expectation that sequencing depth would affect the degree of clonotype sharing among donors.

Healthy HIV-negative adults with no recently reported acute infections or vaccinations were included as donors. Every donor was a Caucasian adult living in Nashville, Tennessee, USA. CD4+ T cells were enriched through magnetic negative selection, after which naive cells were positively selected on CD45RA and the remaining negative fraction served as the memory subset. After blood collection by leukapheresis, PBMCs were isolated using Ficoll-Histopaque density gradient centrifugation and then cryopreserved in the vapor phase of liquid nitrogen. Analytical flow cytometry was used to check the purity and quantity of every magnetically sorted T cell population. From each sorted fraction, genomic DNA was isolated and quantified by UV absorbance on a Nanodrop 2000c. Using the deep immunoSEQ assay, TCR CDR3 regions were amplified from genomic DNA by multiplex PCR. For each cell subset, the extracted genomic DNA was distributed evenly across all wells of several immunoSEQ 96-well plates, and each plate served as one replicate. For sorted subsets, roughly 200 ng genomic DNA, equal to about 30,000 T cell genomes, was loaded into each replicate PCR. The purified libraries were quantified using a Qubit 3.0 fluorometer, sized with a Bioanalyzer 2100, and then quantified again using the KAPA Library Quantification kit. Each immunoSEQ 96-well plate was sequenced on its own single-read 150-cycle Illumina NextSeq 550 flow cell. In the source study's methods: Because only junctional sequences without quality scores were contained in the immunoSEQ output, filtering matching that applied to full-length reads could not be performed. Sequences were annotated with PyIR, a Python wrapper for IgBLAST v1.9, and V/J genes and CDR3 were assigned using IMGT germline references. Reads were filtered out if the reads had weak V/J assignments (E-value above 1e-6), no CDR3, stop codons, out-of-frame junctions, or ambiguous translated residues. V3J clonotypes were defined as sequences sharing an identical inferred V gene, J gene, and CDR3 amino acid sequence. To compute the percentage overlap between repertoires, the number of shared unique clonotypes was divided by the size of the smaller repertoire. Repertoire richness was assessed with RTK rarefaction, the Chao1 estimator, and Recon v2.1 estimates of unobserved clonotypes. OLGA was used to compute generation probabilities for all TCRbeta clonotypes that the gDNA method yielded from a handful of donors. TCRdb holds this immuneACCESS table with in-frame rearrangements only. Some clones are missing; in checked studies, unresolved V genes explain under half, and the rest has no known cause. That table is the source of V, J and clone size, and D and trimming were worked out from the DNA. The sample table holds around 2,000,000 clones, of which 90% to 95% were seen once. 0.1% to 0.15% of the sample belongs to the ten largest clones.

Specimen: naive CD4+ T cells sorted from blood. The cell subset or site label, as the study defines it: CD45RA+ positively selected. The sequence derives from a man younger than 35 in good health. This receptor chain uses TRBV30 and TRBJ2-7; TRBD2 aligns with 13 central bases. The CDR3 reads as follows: CAWRLQRTSGRISYEQYF. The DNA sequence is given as TGTGCCTGGAGACTGCAGAGGACTAGCGGGAGAATCTCCTACGAGCAGTACTTC.